This entry lists 5 T cell receptor beta chains sequenced from one sample in a study of T cells in women clearing cervical HPV infection. The data were produced by immunoSEQ multiplex PCR, yet TCRdb's version contains in-frame clones alone and is incomplete. In total, the table holds some 30,000 clones. The sequencing input was blood buffy coat. The receptors come from a woman aged 18-70 years with a cervical HPV16 infection that either progressed to CIN3+ or cleared (not recorded which).

Notes on this clone: The CDR3 is cut off 3 residues early in the read; its end comes from the germline J gene. The gene calls are TRBV7-9 and TRBJ2-7, with unresolved D. Deletions cut 0 bases from V and 5 bases from J, with 5 bases between. The CDR3 has 12 amino acids. CDR1 is SEHNR, CDR2 FQNEAQ, per germline (reference sequence). Partial CDR3 DNA: TGTGCCAGCAGCTTAGCGCGTGACGAG. Protein product: CASSLARDE. The full CDR3 protein is CASSLARDEQYF.

The CDR3 bases that were read are TGTGCCATCAGTAAAGAGGACAGGGTTCACGAG. Protein sequence: CAISKEDRVHE. The CDR3, in full, reads CAISKEDRVHEQYF. The gene calls are TRBV10-3 and TRBJ2-7; 8 bases agree with TRBD1. The read gets to within 3 residues of the CDR3 end, and the germline J gene fills in the rest. Looked up from germline, CDR1 is ENHRY and CDR2 is SYGVKD. V dropped 5 bases and J dropped 5; count of bases not matched to a gene: 8. CDR3 size: 14 residues.

On this clone: The sequence runs out 3 residues before the end of the CDR3; the remainder is reconstructed from the germline J gene. The chain employs TRBV6-1 and TRBJ1-2, with no clear D. The CDR3 has 14 amino acids. Germline CDR1 MNHNS, CDR2 SASEGT. V lost 4 bases to trimming and J lost 4 bases, with 13 bases between them. The CDR3 loop is CASSGRPGSYGYTF. The part of the CDR3 DNA that was read is TGTGCCAGCAGTGGACGACCGGGTTCCTATGGC.

Remarks on this clone: The read terminates 3 residues ahead of where the CDR3 ends, so the germline J gene completes it. The genes are TRBV5-4 and TRBJ2-3; D not resolved. Germline V CDR1 and CDR2: SGHNT, YYREEE (reference sequence). This CDR3 is built from 12 residues. The CDR3 protein is CASSLRPYAQYF. The sequenced part of the CDR3 DNA is TGTGCCAGCAGCTTGAGGCCTTATGCG.

As for this clone: The read ends 3 residues early relative to the CDR3; the germline J gene fills the gap. The V gene is TRBV6-1, the J gene TRBJ1-1; D is unclear. Germline V gene lookup returns CDR1 MNHNS and CDR2 SASEGT. The CDR3 has 13 amino acids. V was pared by 3 bases and J by 1 base, with 6 bases between. The CDR3: CASSEPGNTEAFF. The covered CDR3 bases are TGTGCCAGCAGTGAGCCCGGGAACACTGAA.